This T cell receptor beta chain emerged from a study of T cell repertoires in cytomegalovirus infection. Study details: As its CMV epitopes, the study selected recently identified HLA-C-restricted and well-studied HLA-B-restricted targets. Findings and caveats of the study: The study identified carriers of CMV plus the relevant HLA from cumulative public TCR beta family frequency. The ex vivo response showed dominance by HLA-C-restricted CMV-specific TCR beta clonotypes.

A single record per CDR3 protein comes from TCRdb applying MiXCR to the reads. The sample has approximately 1,000,000 distinct CDR3 sequences; around 32% are singletons. Comments on this clonotype: The antigen is unknown.

The clonotype originates from a human donor in good health (CMV status not recorded). Some clones in this sample may be carry-over from other donors' samples. This specimen was cultured CD8+ T cells from PBMCs, taken from culture after CMV antigen stimulation.

As DNA, the CDR3 is TGCGCCAGCAGCCAAGATAAGGGAGCAGACACTGAAGCTTTCTTT. Protein product: CASSQDKGADTEAFF. The chain couples TRBV4-1 to TRBJ1-1; D unresolved. The CDR3 consists of 15 residues. CDR1 is MGHRA and CDR2 is YSYEKL in the germline V gene. Trimming shortened V by 0 bases and J by 3 bases, and 11 bases separated the two germline ends.